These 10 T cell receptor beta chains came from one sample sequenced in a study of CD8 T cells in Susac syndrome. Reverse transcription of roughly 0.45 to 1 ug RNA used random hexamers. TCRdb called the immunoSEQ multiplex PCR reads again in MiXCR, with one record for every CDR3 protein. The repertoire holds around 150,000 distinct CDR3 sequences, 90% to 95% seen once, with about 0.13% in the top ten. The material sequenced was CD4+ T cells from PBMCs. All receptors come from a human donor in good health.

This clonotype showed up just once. CDR3 region: CSVCIQGNTEAFF. In DNA form, the CDR3 reads TGCAGCGTTTGTATACAGGGGAACACTGAAGCTTTCTTT. V is TRBV29-1 and J is TRBJ1-1; the D gene is possibly TRBD1 (6 bases). Trimming shortened V by 5 bases and J by 1 base, and 11 bases separated the two germline ends. This CDR3 region has 13 residues. Germline CDR1 and CDR2: SQVTM and ANQGSEA.

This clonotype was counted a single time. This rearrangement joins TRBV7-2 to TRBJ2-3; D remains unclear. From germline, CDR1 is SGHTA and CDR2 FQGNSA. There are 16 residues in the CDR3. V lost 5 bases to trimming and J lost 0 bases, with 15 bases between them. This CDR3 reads CASSRAVGSSTDTQYF. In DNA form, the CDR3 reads TGTGCCAGCAGCCGTGCTGTGGGGTCTAGCACAGATACGCAGTATTTT.

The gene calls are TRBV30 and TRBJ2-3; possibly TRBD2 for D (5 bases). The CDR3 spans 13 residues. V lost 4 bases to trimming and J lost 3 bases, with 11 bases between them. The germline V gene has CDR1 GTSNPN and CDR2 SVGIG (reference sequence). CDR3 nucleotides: TGTGCCTGGAATCTAGCCGGGACAGATACGCAGTATTTT. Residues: CAWNLAGTDTQYF.

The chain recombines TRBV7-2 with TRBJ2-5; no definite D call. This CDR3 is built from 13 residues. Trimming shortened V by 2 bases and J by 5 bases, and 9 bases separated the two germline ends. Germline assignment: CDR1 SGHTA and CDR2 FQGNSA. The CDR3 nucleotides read TGTGCCAGCAGCTTACTGGGCCGGGAGACCCAGTACTTC. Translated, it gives CASSLLGRETQYF.

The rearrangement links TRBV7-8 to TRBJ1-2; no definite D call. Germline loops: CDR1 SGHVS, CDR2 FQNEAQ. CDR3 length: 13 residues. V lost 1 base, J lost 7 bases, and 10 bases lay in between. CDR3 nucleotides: TGTGCCAGCAGCTTAGACGGGAAGGGTGGCTACACCTTC. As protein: CASSLDGKGGYTF.

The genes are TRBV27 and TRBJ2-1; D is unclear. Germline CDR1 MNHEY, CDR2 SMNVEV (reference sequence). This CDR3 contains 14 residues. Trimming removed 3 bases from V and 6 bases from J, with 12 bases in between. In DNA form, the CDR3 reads TGTGCCAGCAGTTTTCAAGGCTGGTCCAATGAGCAGTTCTTC. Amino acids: CASSFQGWSNEQFF.

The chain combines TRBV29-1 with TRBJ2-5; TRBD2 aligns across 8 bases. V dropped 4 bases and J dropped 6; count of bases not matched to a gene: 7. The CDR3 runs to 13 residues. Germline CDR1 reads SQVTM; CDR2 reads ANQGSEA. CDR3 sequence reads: CSVVPPGGQTQYF. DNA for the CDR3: TGCAGCGTTGTGCCCCCGGGGGGGCAGACCCAGTACTTC.

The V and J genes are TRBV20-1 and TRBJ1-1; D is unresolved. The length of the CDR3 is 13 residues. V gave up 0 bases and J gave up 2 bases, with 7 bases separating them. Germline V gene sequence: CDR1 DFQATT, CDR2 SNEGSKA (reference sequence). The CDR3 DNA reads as TGCAGTGCTAGAGATCGGACCAACACTGAAGCTTTCTTT. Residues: CSARDRTNTEAFF.

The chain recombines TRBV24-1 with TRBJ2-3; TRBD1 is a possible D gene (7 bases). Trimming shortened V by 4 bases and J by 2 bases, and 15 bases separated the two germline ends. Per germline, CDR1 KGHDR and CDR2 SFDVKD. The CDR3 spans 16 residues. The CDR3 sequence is CATSDPAGQNTDTQYF. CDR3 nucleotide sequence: TGTGCCACCAGTGACCCCGCGGGACAGAACACAGATACGCAGTATTTT.

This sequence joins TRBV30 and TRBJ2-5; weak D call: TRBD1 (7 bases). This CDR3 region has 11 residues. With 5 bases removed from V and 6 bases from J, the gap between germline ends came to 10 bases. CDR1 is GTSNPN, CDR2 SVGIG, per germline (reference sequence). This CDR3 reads CAWQGGQTQYF. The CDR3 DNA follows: TGTGCCTGGCAGGGGGGACAGACCCAGTACTTC.